This TCR beta chain originates from a study of blood T cell repertoires in COVID-19. Study-level background: Collection of acute and convalescent COVID-19 samples took place in the United States, Italy and Spain.

How the authors handled the data: Reference gene primer amplification gave estimated nucleated cell counts. Sequencing was performed with immunoSEQ multiplex PCR; in TCRdb, only in-frame clones are kept and a portion is missing. The DNA was the basis for D and trimming; V, J and clone size are from that table. The sample has roughly 200,000 clones; 86% are singletons. CDR1 LNHDA and CDR2 SQIVND come from the germline V gene (reference sequence). There are 12 residues in the CDR3. J was trimmed by 5 bases and V by 7 bases; bases with no gene match: 4. V usage is TRBV19 and J usage is TRBJ1-1, with 7 bases lining up with TRBD1. This receptor was obtained from a woman in her 30s with active or convalescent COVID-19. The sequenced sample was peripheral blood. CDR3 coding DNA: TGTGCCAGTACCCAGACAGGGACTGAAGCTTTCTTT. It encodes CASTQTGTEAFF.